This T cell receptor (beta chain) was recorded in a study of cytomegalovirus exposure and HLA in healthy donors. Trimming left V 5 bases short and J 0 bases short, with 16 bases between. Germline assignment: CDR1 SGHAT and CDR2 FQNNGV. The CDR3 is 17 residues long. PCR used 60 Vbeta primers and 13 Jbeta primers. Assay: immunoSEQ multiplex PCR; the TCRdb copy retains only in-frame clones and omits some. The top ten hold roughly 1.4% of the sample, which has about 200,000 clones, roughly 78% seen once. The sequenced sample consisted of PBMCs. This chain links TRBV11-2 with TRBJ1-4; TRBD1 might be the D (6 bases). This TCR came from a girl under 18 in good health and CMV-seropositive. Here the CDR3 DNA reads TGTGCCAGCAGCCGTGGACAGACCATTGCAACTAATGAAAAACTGTTTTTT. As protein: CASSRGQTIATNEKLFF. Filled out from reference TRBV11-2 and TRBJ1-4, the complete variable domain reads EAGVAQSPRYKIIEKRQSVAFWCNPISGHATLYWYQQILGQGPKLLIQFQNNGVVDDSQLPKDRFSAERLKGVDSTLKIQPAKLEDSAVYLCASSRGQTIATNEKLFFGSGTQLSVL.